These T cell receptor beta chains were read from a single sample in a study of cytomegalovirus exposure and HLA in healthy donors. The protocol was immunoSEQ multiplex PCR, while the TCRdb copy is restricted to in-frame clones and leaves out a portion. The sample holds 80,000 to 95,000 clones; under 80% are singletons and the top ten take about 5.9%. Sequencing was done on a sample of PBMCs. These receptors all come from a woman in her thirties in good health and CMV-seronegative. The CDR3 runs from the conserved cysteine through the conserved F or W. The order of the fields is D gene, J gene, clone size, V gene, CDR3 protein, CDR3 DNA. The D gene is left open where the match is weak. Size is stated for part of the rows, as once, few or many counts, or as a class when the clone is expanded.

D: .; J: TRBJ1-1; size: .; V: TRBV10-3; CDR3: CAISDPNLNTEAFF; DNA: TGTGCCATCAGTGACCCCAACTTGAACACTGAAGCTTTCTTT
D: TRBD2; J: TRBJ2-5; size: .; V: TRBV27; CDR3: CASTSHPGLAGLFQETQYF; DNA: TGTGCCAGCACGTCGCATCCGGGACTAGCGGGGTTGTTTCAAGAGACCCAGTACTTC
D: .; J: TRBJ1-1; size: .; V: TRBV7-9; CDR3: CARSPTPGSEDFF; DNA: TGTGCCAGGAGCCCCACCCCGGGATCTGAAGATTTCTTT
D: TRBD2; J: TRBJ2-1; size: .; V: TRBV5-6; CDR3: CASSLRRSSGGAGEQFF; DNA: TGTGCCAGCAGCTTGAGGAGGTCTAGCGGGGGGGCTGGTGAGCAGTTCTTC
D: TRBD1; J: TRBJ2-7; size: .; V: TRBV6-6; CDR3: CASSLLMGQVDEQYF; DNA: TGTGCCAGCAGTCTACTGATGGGACAGGTTGACGAGCAGTACTTC
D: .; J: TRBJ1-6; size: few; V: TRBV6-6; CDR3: CASETGNSPLHF; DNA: TGTGCCAGCGAGACCGGGAATTCACCCCTCCACTTT
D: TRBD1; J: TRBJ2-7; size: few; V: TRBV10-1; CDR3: CASSEAGQGYEQYF; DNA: TGCGCCAGCAGTGAGGCCGGACAGGGCTACGAGCAGTACTTC
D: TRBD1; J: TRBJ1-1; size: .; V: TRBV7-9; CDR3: CASSLEGGNEAFF; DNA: TGTGCCAGCAGCTTAGAAGGGGGCAATGAAGCTTTCTTT
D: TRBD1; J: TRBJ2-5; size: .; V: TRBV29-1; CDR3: CSTMTGDTETQYF; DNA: TGCAGCACGATGACAGGGGATACGGAGACCCAGTACTTC
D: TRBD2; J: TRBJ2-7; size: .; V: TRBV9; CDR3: CASSPGTSGAYEQYF; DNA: TGTGCCAGCAGCCCGGGGACTAGCGGAGCCTACGAGCAGTACTTC
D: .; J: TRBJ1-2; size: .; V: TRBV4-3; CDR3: CASSQNRVENYGYTF; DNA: TGCGCCAGCAGCCAAAACAGGGTCGAGAACTATGGCTACACCTTC
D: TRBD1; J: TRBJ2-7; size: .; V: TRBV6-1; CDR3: CASSPQGNEQYF; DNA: TGTGCCAGCAGTCCACAGGGGAACGAGCAGTACTTC
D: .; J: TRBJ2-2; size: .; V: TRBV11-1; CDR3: CASSLSAGREKLFF; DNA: TGTGCCAGCAGCCTATCAGCGGGCAGGGAGAAGCTGTTTTTT
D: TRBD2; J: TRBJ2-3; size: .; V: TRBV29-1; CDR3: CSVTGTRIDTQYF; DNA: TGCAGCGTTACCGGGACTAGGATAGATACGCAGTATTTT
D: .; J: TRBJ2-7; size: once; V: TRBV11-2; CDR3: CASSPYGGQYF; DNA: TGTGCCAGCAGCCCTTATGGAGGGCAGTACTTC
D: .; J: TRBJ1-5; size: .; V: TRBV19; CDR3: CASSILRTDNNQPQHF; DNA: TGTGCCAGTAGTATACTAAGAACCGATAACAATCAGCCCCAGCATTTT
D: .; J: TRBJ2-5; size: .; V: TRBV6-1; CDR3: CASSDPRLGTQYF; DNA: TGTGCCAGCAGTGATCCTAGATTGGGGACCCAGTACTTC
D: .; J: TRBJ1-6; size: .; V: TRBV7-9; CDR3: CASSLYSGHPYNSPLHF; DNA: TGTGCCAGCAGCTTATACTCAGGGCATCCCTATAATTCACCCCTCCACTTT
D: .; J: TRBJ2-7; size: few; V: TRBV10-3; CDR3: CAISEYEGGVRYEQYF; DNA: TGTGCCATCAGTGAGTACGAAGGGGGAGTAAGGTACGAGCAGTACTTC
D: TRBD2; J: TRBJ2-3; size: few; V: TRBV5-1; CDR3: CASSARPTSGGARDTQYF; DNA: TGCGCCAGCAGCGCACGACCAACTAGCGGGGGGGCCAGGGATACGCAGTATTTT
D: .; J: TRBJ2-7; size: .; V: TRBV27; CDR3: CASRKDLAYEQYF; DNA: TGTGCCAGCAGAAAAGATCTAGCCTACGAGCAGTACTTC
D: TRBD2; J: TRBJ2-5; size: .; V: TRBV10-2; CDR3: CASSAGAGGRETQYF; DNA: TGCGCCAGCAGCGCGGGTGCGGGAGGGAGAGAGACCCAGTACTTC
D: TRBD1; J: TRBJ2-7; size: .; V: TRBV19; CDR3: CASSLTGVYEQYF; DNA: TGTGCCAGTAGTTTAACAGGGGTCTACGAGCAGTACTTC